The clone carrying this TCR beta chain was seen many times. The data are from a study of identical twins. Trimming stripped 3 bases from V and 7 bases from J, with 13 bases between. The CDR3 runs to 13 residues. Germline V lookup: CDR1 SEHNR, CDR2 FQNEAQ (reference sequence). TCRdb analysed the 5' RACE reads with MiXCR anew, one entry per CDR3 protein. The sample holds nearly 200,000 distinct CDR3 sequences; 15% are singletons and the top ten take around two fifths. These same records also appear under a second study, on T cells expressing NK-cell markers. Per that study: Anti-gamma-delta TCR antibody use in several experiments restricted sorting to alpha-beta TCR T cells.

Sequencing was done on a sample of CD8+ T cells sorted from blood. The genes are TRBV7-9 and TRBJ2-7; D unresolved. This sequence was found in a woman under 30 in good health. CDR3 residues: CASSLGGAAEQYF. The CDR3 bases are TGTGCCAGCAGCTTGGGTGGAGCAGCGGAGCAGTACTTC.